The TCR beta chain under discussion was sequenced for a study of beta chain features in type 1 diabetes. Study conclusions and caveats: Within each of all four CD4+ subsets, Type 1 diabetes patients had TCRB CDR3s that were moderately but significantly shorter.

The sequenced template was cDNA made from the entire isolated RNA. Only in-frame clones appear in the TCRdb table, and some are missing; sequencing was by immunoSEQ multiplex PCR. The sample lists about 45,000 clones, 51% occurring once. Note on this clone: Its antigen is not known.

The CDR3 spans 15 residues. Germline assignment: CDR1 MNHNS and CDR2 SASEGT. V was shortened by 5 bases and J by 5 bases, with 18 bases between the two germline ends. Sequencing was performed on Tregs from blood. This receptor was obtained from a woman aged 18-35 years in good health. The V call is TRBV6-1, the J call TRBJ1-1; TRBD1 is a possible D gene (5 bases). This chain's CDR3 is CASSFADGGETEAFF. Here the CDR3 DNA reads TGTGCCAGCAGTTTTGCCGACGGGGGTGAAACTGAAGCTTTCTTT.